These 30 T cell receptor beta chains were all obtained from the same sample, sequenced in a study of T cells after yellow fever vaccination. TCRdb recomputed calls from the 5' RACE reads with MiXCR, one row per CDR3 protein. The sample carries some 96,000 distinct CDR3 sequences, roughly 8.2% recorded once. The material sequenced was CD8+ T cells not binding an NS4B(214-222) dextramer, sorted from PBMCs, taken around 15 days after the first yellow fever vaccination. These receptors all come from a man younger than 35 who received the YFV17D yellow fever vaccine.

The V call is TRBV12-3 or TRBV12-4, the J call TRBJ1-5, with 9 bases aligning to TRBD1. V lost 6 bases to trimming and J lost 2 bases; unmatched junction nucleotides: 2. The CDR3 has 14 residues. CDR3 residues: CASRTGGGNQPQHF. The CDR3 coding sequence is TGTGCCAGCAGGACAGGGGGTGGCAATCAGCCCCAGCATTTT.

This clonotype was detected only a few times. The gene calls are TRBV28 and TRBJ2-1; a possible D gene is TRBD1 (6 bases). Trimming pared 6 bases from V and 9 bases from J, leaving 24 bases between. The CDR3 runs to 16 residues. Germline V gives CDR1 MDHEN, CDR2 SYDVKM. CDR3 DNA sequence: TGTGCCAGCAGACGCCCATTAATGGACAGTCTGAGTGAGCAGTTCTTC. Protein sequence: CASRRPLMDSLSEQFF. The complete variable domain, with remaining parts taken from reference TRBV28 and TRBJ2-1, reads DVKVTQSSRYLVKRTGEKVFLECVQDMDHENMFWYRQDPGLGLRLIYFSYDVKMKEKGDIPEGYSVSREKKERFSLILESASTNQTSMYLCASRRPLMDSLSEQFFGPGTRLTVL.

There are many counts of this clonotype. The V and J genes are TRBV12-3 or TRBV12-4 and TRBJ2-3; 8 bases are shared with TRBD1. The CDR3 covers 15 residues. V lost 6 bases, J lost 4 bases, and 9 bases stayed unmatched. CDR3 nucleotides: TGTGCCAGCAGCGCCCGGGACAGGACGCCAGATACGCAGTATTTT. It yields the protein CASSARDRTPDTQYF.

This clonotype was recorded a few times. The rearrangement uses TRBV27 and TRBJ2-1, with D perhaps matching TRBD1 (6 bases). This CDR3 contains 14 residues. V was trimmed by 2 bases and J by 8 bases, leaving 13 bases between them. Germline lookup yields CDR1 MNHEY and CDR2 SMNVEV (reference sequence). The CDR3 nucleotides are TGTGCCAGCAGTTTAGCTAGGGGGAAGGATGAGCAGTTCTTC. Translating gives CASSLARGKDEQFF.

This clonotype was detected a few times. This sequence joins TRBV5-1 and TRBJ1-1; TRBD1 is a possible D gene (6 bases). Between the trimmed V and J ends, which lost 2 bases and 3 bases, there was a span of 23 bases. Germline CDR1 is SGHRS and CDR2 is YFSETQ. The CDR3 has 18 residues. Here the CDR3 DNA reads TGCGCCAGCAGCTTTTTGACTCTCACAGGGTATGCAGACACTGAAGCTTTCTTT. Translation: CASSFLTLTGYADTEAFF.

This clonotype came up many times. The V and J genes are TRBV9 and TRBJ2-7, with D perhaps matching TRBD2 (6 bases). Trimming removed 0 bases from V and 5 bases from J, with 9 bases in between. Germline V gives CDR1 SGDLS, CDR2 YYNGEE. CDR3 length: 13 residues. The CDR3, as DNA: TGTGCCAGCAGCGTAGGTGGAGGGAACGAGCAGTACGTC. It translates to CASSVGGGNEQYV.

This clonotype was counted ten times or more. The chain is built from TRBV6-1 and TRBJ2-5, with 9 bases fitting TRBD2. The CDR3 spans 15 residues. The V gene end was trimmed by 8 bases and the J gene end by 3 bases; junction bases not matched to a gene: 10. From germline, CDR1 is MNHNS and CDR2 SASEGT. The CDR3 loop reads CASRGASGAKETQYF. Here the CDR3 DNA reads TGTGCCAGCCGGGGGGCTAGCGGGGCCAAAGAGACCCAGTACTTC.

This clonotype was seen ten or more times. The chain joins TRBV7-6 to TRBJ1-4; weak D call: TRBD1 (5 bases). V was pared by 5 bases and J by 0 bases, with 13 bases between. Germline V gene lookup returns CDR1 SGHVS and CDR2 FNYEAQ. This CDR3 comprises 16 residues. CDR3 sequence: CASSIYSTATNEKLFF. The DNA of the CDR3 is TGTGCCAGCAGCATTTACTCGACAGCAACTAATGAAAAACTGTTTTTT.

This clonotype was seen more than once but under ten times. J is TRBJ1-2 and V is TRBV7-9; the match to TRBD1 covers 9 bases. The CDR3 spans 14 residues. Germline V gene lookup returns CDR1 SEHNR and CDR2 FQNEAQ (reference sequence). With V trimmed by 5 bases and J by 5 bases, 6 bases remained unmatched. The CDR3 DNA follows: TGTGCCAGCAGCCCCTGGACAGGGGATTATGGCTACACCTTC. It encodes CASSPWTGDYGYTF.

The chain carries TRBV4-2 and TRBJ1-3; D gene ambiguous. Germline V gene sequence: CDR1 LGHNA, CDR2 YNFKEQ. This CDR3 comprises 19 residues. Trimming stripped 8 bases from V and 0 bases from J, with 26 bases between. The DNA of the CDR3 is TGTGCCAGCGGCCGAAATCCGGCAGAATTGGGTAGCTCTGGAAACACCATATATTTT. Protein: CASGRNPAELGSSGNTIYF.

The chain employs TRBV20-1 and TRBJ2-7; TRBD2 might be the D (5 bases). The germline V and J ends were trimmed by 1 base and 6 bases, with 16 bases remaining between them. Germline assignment: CDR1 DFQATT and CDR2 SNEGSKA (reference sequence). This CDR3 region has 14 residues. CDR3 protein: CSARGRTFPLEQYV. DNA of the CDR3: TGCAGTGCTAGAGGGCGGACTTTCCCCCTCGAGCAGTACGTC.

This sequence joins TRBV27 and TRBJ2-5, with TRBD2 matching over 9 bases. Trimming cost V 2 bases and J 5 bases; bases outside gene matches: 9. CDR3 length: 16 amino acids. The germline gives CDR1 MNHEY, CDR2 SMNVEV (reference sequence). The CDR3 reads CASSLNLAGRLETQYF. DNA of the CDR3: TGTGCCAGCAGTTTAAACCTAGCGGGGCGCCTCGAGACCCAGTACTTC.

In this sample, this clonotype turned up a few times. The rearrangement joins TRBV4-3 to TRBJ1-2, with D perhaps TRBD1 (5 bases). The CDR3 length is 14 residues. V shed 1 base and J shed 7 bases, with 13 bases lying between them. The germline V gene has CDR1 LGHNA and CDR2 YSLEER. The CDR3 sequence is CASSQVGTGAGYTF. The CDR3 coding sequence is TGCGCCAGCAGCCAAGTCGGGACCGGAGCTGGCTACACCTTC.

This clonotype was detected many times. This chain links TRBV27 with TRBJ2-3; tentative D call: TRBD2 (5 bases). CDR1 and CDR2 from the germline V gene are MNHEY and SMNVEV (reference sequence). The V gene lost 2 bases and the J gene lost 4 bases, with 13 bases spanning the gap. The CDR3 is made up of 15 amino acids. The DNA for the CDR3 is TGTGCCAGCAGTTTACCCCCGGGAAGGGCAGATACGCAGTATTTT. It specifies CASSLPPGRADTQYF.

This clonotype turned up a few times. This chain connects TRBV5-5 to TRBJ1-5; D is unresolved. Per germline, CDR1 SGHKS and CDR2 YYEKEE (reference sequence). This CDR3 comprises 16 residues. V lost 4 bases and J 1 base, leaving 15 bases between the germline ends. The chain's CDR3 is CASSPWAGRSNQPQHF. The CDR3 DNA follows: TGTGCCAGCAGCCCCTGGGCGGGGAGGAGCAATCAGCCCCAGCATTTT.

This clonotype came up a few times. The rearrangement joins TRBV4-2 to TRBJ2-5, with D perhaps TRBD2 (7 bases). The germline gives CDR1 LGHNA, CDR2 YNFKEQ. CDR3 length equals 16 residues. V was shortened by 0 bases and J by 4 bases, with 15 bases between the two germline ends. As DNA, the CDR3 is TGTGCCAGCAGCCAAGAAGACGCTCGGGGGGCAGAGACCCAGTACTTC. This translates into CASSQEDARGAETQYF.

The rearrangement uses TRBV28 and TRBJ1-6, with D tentatively TRBD1 (6 bases). Germline CDR1 and CDR2: MDHEN and SYDVKM. V was trimmed by 6 bases and J by 7 bases, leaving 16 bases between them. The CDR3 has 15 amino acids. The CDR3 spells CASRSWDTLNSPLHF. CDR3 in DNA: TGTGCCAGCAGATCGTGGGACACCCTCAATTCACCCCTCCACTTT.

This sequence joins TRBV19 and TRBJ1-1; D perhaps matches TRBD1 (5 bases). Trimming shortened V by 9 bases and J by 3 bases, and 17 bases separated the two germline ends. CDR3 length: 14 residues. Germline lookup yields CDR1 LNHDA and CDR2 SQIVND (reference sequence). Written as DNA, the CDR3 is TGTGCCAGCGGACAATTATTTGGGGACACTGAAGCTTTCTTT. This gives the protein CASGQLFGDTEAFF.

The V and J genes are TRBV7-9 and TRBJ1-1, with D tentatively TRBD1 (6 bases). This CDR3 region has 15 residues. V dropped 5 bases and J dropped 2 bases, with 15 bases sitting between them. Germline V gene sequence: CDR1 SEHNR, CDR2 FQNEAQ (reference sequence). CDR3 loop: CASSEDSLINTEAFF. The CDR3 DNA reads as TGTGCCAGCAGCGAGGACAGCCTGATAAACACTGAAGCTTTCTTT.

This sequence joins TRBV5-1 and TRBJ2-1, with D uncertain. This CDR3 comprises 15 residues. Trimming removed 0 bases at V and 8 bases at J, with 15 bases between. Per the germline V gene, CDR1 is SGHRS and CDR2 is YFSETQ. CDR3 sequence: CASSLVGLKTDEQFF. CDR3 sequence (DNA): TGCGCCAGCAGCTTGGTGGGCCTAAAGACGGATGAGCAGTTCTTC.

This clonotype was observed a handful of times. V is TRBV6-2 or TRBV6-3 and J is TRBJ1-1; TRBD1 might be the D (5 bases). Per the germline V gene, CDR1 is MNHEY and CDR2 is SVGEGT. The V and J ends lost 5 bases and 4 bases respectively, with 11 bases between them. The CDR3 consists of 13 residues. The CDR3 coding sequence is TGTGCCAGCAGTGCCCAGGGCGGCACTGAAGCTTTCTTT. Encoded protein: CASSAQGGTEAFF.

The sample holds a few counts of this clonotype. The V call is TRBV28, the J call TRBJ2-3; 8 nucleotides agree with TRBD1. Germline CDR1 MDHEN, CDR2 SYDVKM. The ends lost 2 bases at V and 6 bases at J; junction bases unmatched: 7. The CDR3 has 15 residues. The CDR3 bases are TGTGCCAGCAGTTTAGACAGGGGTCATACGGATACGCAGTATTTT. Protein product: CASSLDRGHTDTQYF.

The chain links TRBV7-6 to TRBJ2-7, with TRBD1 matching over 10 bases. This CDR3 spans 13 amino acids. CDR1 and CDR2 from the germline V gene are SGHVS and FNYEAQ. The V and J ends lost 4 bases and 7 bases, in that order; junction bases with no gene match: 4. The CDR3 DNA sequence: TGTGCCAGCAGCTCGACAGGGGGCTTGGAGCAGTACGTC. Translated, it gives CASSSTGGLEQYV.

The table lists this clonotype with a few counts. The chain recombines TRBV9 with TRBJ1-2, with D possibly matching TRBD1 (5 bases). The V and J ends lost 3 bases and 5 bases respectively, with 17 bases between them. This CDR3 spans 15 amino acids. Germline CDR1 is SGDLS and CDR2 is YYNGEE. The CDR3 reads CASSAGRDGGYGYTF. The CDR3 region has the DNA TGTGCCAGCAGCGCGGGCCGGGACGGCGGATATGGCTACACCTTC.

This chain joins TRBV4-3 and TRBJ1-2; 10 bases are a match to TRBD1. Germline V gene data show CDR1 as LGHNA and CDR2 as YSLEER. V lost 5 bases, J lost 5 bases, and 2 bases stayed unmatched. The CDR3 runs 13 residues. CDR3 residues: CASSEDRGYGYTF. The CDR3, as DNA: TGCGCCAGCAGCGAGGACAGGGGGTATGGCTACACCTTC.

The V and J genes are TRBV5-5 and TRBJ2-1; 9 nucleotides agree with TRBD2. The CDR3 extends over 17 amino acids. V lost 0 bases, J lost 8 bases, and 12 bases stayed unmatched. CDR1 is SGHKS and CDR2 is YYEKEE in the germline V gene (reference sequence). DNA for the CDR3: TGTGCCAGCAGCTTGGGGGACTTTAGCGGGGGAAGGCATGAGCAGTTCTTC. Protein sequence: CASSLGDFSGGRHEQFF.

This clonotype appeared a few times. V and J are TRBV6-2 or TRBV6-3 and TRBJ2-7, with TRBD1 matching 7 bases. Germline CDR1 is MNHEY and CDR2 is SVGEGT. The CDR3 extends over 11 amino acids. The V gene end was trimmed by 2 bases and the J gene end by 12 bases; junction bases not matched to a gene: 4. CDR3 residues: CASSYRGLVYV. In nucleotides, the CDR3 is TGTGCCAGCAGTTACAGGGGGCTTGTGTACGTC.

This clonotype was seen a handful of times. The chain combines TRBV19 with TRBJ1-4; a possible D gene is TRBD1 (5 bases). Trimming cost V 5 bases and J 0 bases, with 16 bases left between them. The V gene's germline CDR1 is LNHDA and CDR2 SQIVND (reference sequence). CDR3 length: 17 amino acids. CDR3 in amino acids: CASSPWEGPATNEKLFF. The CDR3 coding sequence is TGTGCCAGTAGTCCCTGGGAGGGACCTGCAACTAATGAAAAACTGTTTTTT.

The genes are TRBV2 and TRBJ2-1; TRBD1 might be the D (5 bases). This CDR3 region has 13 residues. V was trimmed by 7 bases and J by 2 bases, leaving 9 bases between them. The germline V gene has CDR1 SNHLY and CDR2 FYNNEI. The CDR3 DNA is TGTGCCAGCAAGGGGAAGACCTACAATGAGCAGTTCTTC. Translation gives CASKGKTYNEQFF.

The V and J genes are TRBV6-2 or TRBV6-3 and TRBJ1-5, with D tentatively TRBD1 (5 bases). Per the germline V gene, CDR1 is MNHEY and CDR2 is SVGEGT. CDR3 length: 14 residues. V lost 6 bases and J 0 bases, leaving 9 bases between the germline ends. The CDR3 here is CASRAGISNQPQHF. The DNA for the CDR3 is TGTGCCAGCAGAGCAGGGATTAGCAATCAGCCCCAGCATTTT.